This T cell receptor (beta chain) was recorded in a study of Ad26.COV2.S vaccination and SARS-CoV-2 variants. Notes on the study in general: Vaccine and placebo groups showed comparable non-spike TCR breadth.

Indicated treatment: around 19 received Ad26.COV2.S at low or high dose, single or two shots; 5 received placebo; per-sample allocation not given. The study sampled participants on day 63 after the first vaccine or placebo injection. Wuhan-strain SARS-CoV-2 spike was expressed by the Ad26 vector that made up the vaccine. Only one count was recorded for this clone. Its antigen is unknown. Here immunoSEQ multiplex PCR was the method, and the copy in TCRdb shows in-frame clones only, minus some. Of about 420,000 clones in the sample, around 89% are singletons; the top ten hold around 3.6%. This receptor was taken from a person aged 18-65 years who received the Ad26.COV2.S COVID-19 vaccine or a placebo. This sample comprised peripheral blood, obtained in a trial of Ad26.COV2.S vaccine versus placebo.

This chain's CDR3 is CASSTRTGSTEAFF. The CDR3 nucleotides read TGTGCCAGCAGTACCCGGACAGGGAGCACTGAAGCTTTCTTT. The chain uses TRBV6-6 and TRBJ1-1; 8 bases map to TRBD1. The germline V gene encodes CDR1 MNHNY and CDR2 SVGAGI (reference sequence). V trimming: 5 bases; J trimming: 4 bases; junction bases outside the gene matches: 6. There are 14 residues in the CDR3.